A single sample is the source of the 18 T cell receptor beta chains below, sequenced in a study of response to subunit inactivated influenza vaccine. TCRdb fed the RT-PCR reads into MiXCR, producing one record per CDR3 protein. The sample yields around 190,000 distinct CDR3 sequences, around 9% seen once. Sample: non-naive T cells sorted from PBMCs, taken on the day of vaccination. These receptors were taken from a man aged 50 to 59 who received an inactivated influenza vaccine.

The chain joins TRBV6-2 or TRBV6-3 to TRBJ2-3; D call uncertain. The CDR3 has 14 residues. The V end was cut by 7 bases, the J end by 0 bases, with 11 bases between. The V gene's germline CDR1 is MNHEY and CDR2 SVGEGT. CDR3 DNA sequence: TGTGCCAGCAATCAAATGTCTAGCACAGATACGCAGTATTTT. As protein: CASNQMSSTDTQYF.

The chain combines TRBV10-3 with TRBJ2-5; D gene uncertain. CDR1 and CDR2 (germline): ENHRY, SYGVKD. CDR3 length: 14 amino acids. V was trimmed by 4 bases and J by 5 bases, leaving 14 bases between them. CDR3 region: CAISGLGHRETQYF. In nucleotides, the CDR3 is TGTGCCATCAGTGGGCTGGGCCATCGGGAGACCCAGTACTTC.

This clonotype has at least ten counts. The rearrangement joins TRBV28 to TRBJ1-6; TRBD1 agrees at 8 bases. The V gene end was trimmed by 10 bases and the J gene end by 3 bases; junction bases not matched to a gene: 5. The CDR3 sequence is 14 residues long. The germline V gene encodes CDR1 MDHEN and CDR2 SYDVKM. The CDR3 here is CAIQTGGYNSPLHF. Written as DNA, the CDR3 is TGTGCCATCCAAACAGGGGGCTATAATTCACCCCTCCACTTT.

A few counts support this clonotype. J is TRBJ2-1 and V is TRBV9, with TRBD1 as a possible D gene (8 bases). The CDR3 is 16 residues long. Germline V lookup: CDR1 SGDLS, CDR2 YYNGEE. V was pared by 0 bases and J by 8 bases, with 18 bases between. The CDR3 loop reads CASSVATGGRGHEQFF. The CDR3 DNA sequence: TGTGCCAGCAGCGTAGCTACGGGGGGCAGGGGGCATGAGCAGTTCTTC.

The chain is built from TRBV20-1 and TRBJ2-1, with TRBD2 identical over 12 bases. Looked up from germline, CDR1 is DFQATT and CDR2 is SNEGSKA (reference sequence). This CDR3 is built from 19 residues. V shed 3 bases and J 1 base; nucleotides not matched to a gene: 13. DNA of the CDR3: TGCAGTGCTAGTTTCCCTAGCGGGAGGGGCAAGTGGTCCTACAATGAGCAGTTCTTC. As protein: CSASFPSGRGKWSYNEQFF.

This clonotype was counted ten times or more. The J gene is TRBJ2-3, the V gene TRBV7-2, with 10 bases matching TRBD2. The V and J ends lost 1 base and 6 bases, in that order; junction bases with no gene match: 4. The CDR3 runs 15 residues. Germline V gives CDR1 SGHTA, CDR2 FQGNSA. The CDR3: CASSLGLAGSDTQYF. For the CDR3, the DNA is TGTGCCAGCAGCTTAGGACTAGCGGGCTCGGATACGCAGTATTTT.

There are a few counts of this clonotype. The chain recombines TRBV3-1 with TRBJ2-5, with TRBD1 as a possible D gene (5 bases). CDR1 and CDR2 (germline): LGHDT, YNNKEL (reference sequence). V lost 11 bases to trimming and J lost 4 bases, with 20 bases between them. This CDR3 region has 14 residues. CDR3 in DNA: TGTGCCTCTTCCTTCCTCCAGGGTACAGAGACCCAGTACTTC. This translates into CASSFLQGTETQYF.

This clonotype has a handful of counts. The chain employs TRBV28 and TRBJ1-4; no clear D gene. V lost 2 bases and J lost 1, with 8 bases in between. The CDR3 extends over 15 amino acids. The germline CDR1 and CDR2 sequences are MDHEN and SYDVKM. CDR3 in amino acids: CASSLGGGTNEKLFF. The CDR3 DNA reads as TGTGCCAGCAGTTTAGGCGGAGGAACTAATGAAAAACTGTTTTTT. Variable domain in full (rest from reference TRBV28 and TRBJ1-4): DVKVTQSSRYLVKRTGEKVFLECVQDMDHENMFWYRQDPGLGLRLIYFSYDVKMKEKGDIPEGYSVSREKKERFSLILESASTNQTSMYLCASSLGGGTNEKLFFGSGTQLSVL.

This clonotype was picked up many times. This chain joins TRBV20-1 and TRBJ1-2, with no clear D. CDR1 is DFQATT and CDR2 is SNEGSKA in the germline V gene (reference sequence). There are 12 residues in the CDR3. Deletions cut 1 base from V and 5 bases from J, with 8 bases between. CDR3 residues: CSARGQEYGYTF. CDR3 DNA sequence: TGCAGTGCTAGAGGGCAGGAGTATGGCTACACCTTC.

This clonotype was counted at least ten times. The chain links TRBV29-1 to TRBJ2-5, with D perhaps TRBD1 (5 bases). This CDR3 is 11 amino acids long. Germline V gives CDR1 SQVTM, CDR2 ANQGSEA. V lost 6 bases and J 2 bases, leaving 7 bases between the germline ends. This CDR3 is CSVRQQETQYF. CDR3 bases: TGCAGCGTAAGACAGCAAGAGACCCAGTACTTC.

This clonotype turned up a few times. J is TRBJ2-5 and V is TRBV28; 9 nucleotides line up with TRBD2. The ends lost 8 bases at V and 6 bases at J; junction bases unmatched: 7. Germline CDR1 and CDR2: MDHEN and SYDVKM. The CDR3 covers 13 residues. The CDR3 reads CASWASGTKTQYF. DNA for the CDR3: TGTGCCAGCTGGGCTAGCGGGACGAAGACCCAGTACTTC.

This clonotype has just a few counts. The chain carries TRBV7-7 and TRBJ2-1; perhaps TRBD2 as D (5 bases). This CDR3 comprises 16 residues. Trimming left V 1 base short and J 7 bases short, with 17 bases between. CDR1 is SSHAT, CDR2 FNYEAQ, per germline (reference sequence). Written as DNA, the CDR3 is TGTGCCAGCAGCTTAGGGGAGAACTCCCTGGGGAATGAGCAGTTCTTC. This encodes CASSLGENSLGNEQFF.

This clonotype was picked up a small number of times. V is TRBV27 and J is TRBJ1-5, with 10 nucleotides matching TRBD1. Germline-derived CDR1 and CDR2 are MNHEY and SMNVEV (reference sequence). The CDR3 sequence is 15 residues long. V was pared by 6 bases and J by 2 bases, with 4 bases of the junction left unmatched. The CDR3 coding sequence is TGTGCCAGCAGCTTCGGGACAGGGGGCAATCAGCCCCAGCATTTT. Residues: CASSFGTGGNQPQHF.

This clonotype was detected only a few times. V usage is TRBV20-1 and J usage is TRBJ2-1; no firm D call. CDR1 and CDR2 from the germline V gene are DFQATT and SNEGSKA (reference sequence). V lost 3 bases, J lost 6 bases, and 9 bases lay in between. This CDR3 has 12 amino acids. CDR3 protein: CSASRATNEQFF. The CDR3 region has the DNA TGCAGTGCTAGCCGGGCGACCAATGAGCAGTTCTTC.

In this sample, this clonotype turned up a few times. The chain links TRBV20-1 to TRBJ2-1; the match to TRBD2 covers 7 bases. The CDR3 is 14 residues long. Germline CDR1 DFQATT, CDR2 SNEGSKA (reference sequence). V trimming: 2 bases; J trimming: 6 bases; junction bases outside the gene matches: 7. The CDR3 spells CSARRGTTFNEQFF. The CDR3 DNA reads TGCAGTGCTAGACGGGGGACTACATTCAATGAGCAGTTCTTC.

This clonotype was counted between two and nine times. This chain joins TRBV30 and TRBJ2-7; D call uncertain. Trimming removed 2 bases at V and 2 bases at J, with 10 bases between. This CDR3 contains 13 residues. Germline V gene data show CDR1 as GTSNPN and CDR2 as SVGIG (reference sequence). The CDR3 protein is CAWSPEPTYEQYF. Here the CDR3 DNA reads TGTGCCTGGAGTCCTGAACCCACCTACGAGCAGTACTTC.

This clonotype was seen repeatedly, ten times or more. The rearrangement uses TRBV15 and TRBJ2-5; TRBD1 aligns across 9 bases. The CDR3 is 16 residues long. V shed 4 bases and J 5 bases; nucleotides not matched to a gene: 11. From germline, CDR1 is LNHNV and CDR2 YYDKDF (reference sequence). CDR3 DNA sequence: TGTGCCACCAGCAACGAGGGAGACAGGGGGGGGGAGACCCAGTACTTC. It codes for CATSNEGDRGGETQYF.

Only a few counts were recorded for this clonotype. This sequence joins TRBV20-1 and TRBJ2-3; D might be TRBD1 (7 bases). The CDR3 is 17 residues long. With 6 bases removed from V and 0 bases from J, the gap between germline ends came to 22 bases. From germline, CDR1 is DFQATT and CDR2 SNEGSKA (reference sequence). The CDR3 DNA follows: TGCAGTGCCCAGGGGGGTGGAGTCCACGCTAGCACAGATACGCAGTATTTT. This gives the protein CSAQGGGVHASTDTQYF.